This T cell receptor (beta chain) was found in a study of Graves' ophthalmopathy and Graves' hyperthyroidism. Scientists amplified the TCR beta CDR3 regions from RNA transcripts. RT-PCR in the first round used HTBI primers; a second-round multiplex PCR followed. TCRdb processed the multiplex PCR reads anew with MiXCR; each CDR3 protein has one entry. Of about 700,000 distinct CDR3 sequences in the sample, about 41% were seen once. The CDR3 consists of 15 residues. V was clipped by 4 bases and J by 4 bases, with 17 bases between them. Germline CDR1 reads SGHRS; CDR2 reads YFSETQ. This clonotype occurred once.

V gene TRBV5-1 combines with J gene TRBJ1-2; tentative D call: TRBD1 (6 bases). This clonotype originated in an adult man with Graves' ophthalmopathy. Material for sequencing was peripheral blood. The chain's CDR3 is CASSEDSSVSYGYTF. The CDR3 DNA reads TGCGCCAGCAGCGAGGACAGCAGCGTGTCCTATGGCTACACCTTC.